The 26 T cell receptor beta chains listed next were all sequenced from one sample in a study of T cells after yellow fever vaccination. Via MiXCR, TCRdb re-called the 5' RACE reads, giving one row per CDR3 protein. The sample carries 68,000 or so distinct CDR3 sequences, 7.4% recorded once. The specimen comprised CD8+ T cells sorted from PBMCs, sampled 15 days after the yellow fever booster vaccination. Every receptor here comes from a man aged 30 to 45 who received the YFV17D yellow fever vaccine.

This clonotype showed up many times. This chain uses TRBV7-8 with TRBJ2-1; tentatively, D is TRBD1 (6 bases). The germline V gene has CDR1 SGHVS and CDR2 FQNEAQ. V was pared by 7 bases and J by 8 bases, with 24 bases between. The CDR3 extends over 16 amino acids. The CDR3 region has the DNA TGTGCCAGCATCCAGACAGGCGGGCTCTTCCCCGATGAGCAGTTCTTC. It yields the protein CASIQTGGLFPDEQFF.

This clonotype was detected many times. This chain uses TRBV28 with TRBJ2-3; possible D gene TRBD2, 6 bases. CDR1 is MDHEN and CDR2 is SYDVKM in the germline V gene. V shed 3 bases and J shed 2 bases, with 21 bases lying between them. The CDR3 is 18 residues long. The CDR3 coding sequence is TGTGCCAGCAGTTTCGTCGGGCGGGACGGGGCCCTCACAGATACGCAGTATTTT. Encoded protein: CASSFVGRDGALTDTQYF.

In this sample, this clonotype turned up many times. The rearrangement uses TRBV6-1 and TRBJ1-2; maybe TRBD1 (6 bases). Trimming pared 5 bases from V and 4 bases from J, leaving 11 bases between. Germline V CDR1 and CDR2: MNHNS, SASEGT. This CDR3 has 13 amino acids. This chain's CDR3 is CASSKQDSYGYTF. The CDR3 DNA follows: TGTGCCAGCAGTAAACAGGACAGCTATGGCTACACCTTC.

This clonotype was recorded many times. This chain uses TRBV6-2 or TRBV6-3 with TRBJ1-5, with D possibly matching TRBD1 (5 bases). The CDR3 consists of 15 residues. Germline assignment: CDR1 MNHEY and CDR2 SVGEGT. The V and J ends lost 6 bases and 1 base respectively, with 13 bases between them. CDR3 DNA: TGTGCCAGCAGCCTGTCAGGGATGAGCAATCAGCCCCAGCATTTT. Translated, it gives CASSLSGMSNQPQHF.

V usage is TRBV28 and J usage is TRBJ2-1; 7 bases match TRBD1. The V gene's germline CDR1 is MDHEN and CDR2 SYDVKM. The CDR3 loop spans 18 amino acids. V shed 5 bases, J shed 3 bases, and the junction held 16 bases outside the gene matches. CDR3 amino acids: CASSVVETWDSSYNEQFF. Here the CDR3 DNA reads TGTGCCAGCAGTGTGGTTGAAACCTGGGACAGTAGCTACAATGAGCAGTTCTTC.

This clonotype was seen ten or more times. V and J are TRBV6-6 and TRBJ2-6; no firm D call. The V gene lost 2 bases and the J gene lost 0 bases, with 5 bases spanning the gap. Germline V CDR1 and CDR2: MNHNY, SVGAGI (reference sequence). The CDR3 has 15 amino acids. CDR3 sequence (DNA): TGTGCCAGCAGTTACGATCCCTCTGGGGCCAACGTCCTGACTTTC. It translates to CASSYDPSGANVLTF.

Of note for this clonotype: Just one base apart from a much larger clone, this may be a read error. The chain recombines TRBV12-3 or TRBV12-4 with TRBJ2-1; D might be TRBD2 (5 bases). This CDR3 comprises 13 residues. The CDR3 coding sequence is TGTGTCAGCAGTTTAGAGGGAAGAGGTGCGCAGTTCTTC. It specifies CVSSLEGRGAQFF.

This clonotype was counted many times. V is TRBV29-1 and J is TRBJ1-1; 11 nucleotides match TRBD1. CDR1 and CDR2 from the germline V gene are SQVTM and ANQGSEA. The CDR3 spans 15 residues. V lost 2 bases, J lost 1 base, and 3 bases stayed unmatched. CDR3 residues: CSVETDRGPNTEAFF. In DNA, the CDR3 is TGCAGCGTTGAAACGGACAGGGGGCCGAACACTGAAGCTTTCTTT.

This clonotype has a count of ten or more. The V gene is TRBV28, the J gene TRBJ2-7; D remains ambiguous. The CDR3 runs to 14 residues. From germline, CDR1 is MDHEN and CDR2 SYDVKM. V was trimmed by 3 bases and J by 0 bases, leaving 9 bases between them. CDR3 nucleotide sequence: TGTGCCAGCAGTTTGGGCGGCAACTCCTACGAGCAGTACTTC. Its translation: CASSLGGNSYEQYF.

This clonotype was observed at least ten times. V gene TRBV7-2 combines with J gene TRBJ2-7, with D maybe TRBD2 (6 bases). V was shortened by 3 bases and J by 4 bases, with 13 bases between the two germline ends. The V gene's germline CDR1 is SGHTA and CDR2 FQGNSA. The CDR3 consists of 14 residues. CDR3 loop: CASSFGGIQYEQYF. The CDR3 DNA reads TGTGCCAGCAGCTTTGGCGGGATCCAATACGAGCAGTACTTC.

This clonotype was seen at least ten times. The V call is TRBV2, the J call TRBJ2-6; unclear D gene. The CDR3 sequence is 15 residues long. V shed 8 bases and J shed 0 bases, with 11 bases lying between them. The germline V gene has CDR1 SNHLY and CDR2 FYNNEI. CDR3 sequence: CASGQTSSGANVLTF. The DNA for the CDR3 is TGTGCCAGCGGCCAGACCTCCTCTGGGGCCAACGTCCTGACTTTC.

The chain joins TRBV6-5 to TRBJ2-1, with TRBD2 matching 13 bases. The CDR3 is made up of 15 amino acids. Germline V gene sequence: CDR1 MNHEY, CDR2 SVGAGI. The trim removed 0 bases at V and 7 bases at J, leaving 0 bases unmatched. CDR3 sequence reads: CASSYSGLAGNEQFF. In DNA form, the CDR3 reads TGTGCCAGCAGTTACTCGGGACTAGCGGGAAATGAGCAGTTCTTC.

With respect to this clonotype: This sequence may be a read error, since a much larger clone differs from it by one base. The CDR3 coding sequence is TGTGCCCGCAGTCCTTACAGGGTAACTTTATCCCGGAACACTGAAGCTTTCTTT. It encodes CARSPYRVTLSRNTEAFF. The chain uses TRBV13 and TRBJ1-1; tentative D call: TRBD1 (6 bases). Germline CDR1 and CDR2: PRHDT and FYEKMQ (reference sequence). The CDR3 has 18 amino acids. The full variable domain, rest sourced from reference TRBV13 and TRBJ1-1, is AAGVIQSPRHLIKEKRETATLKCYPIPRHDTVYWYQQGPGQDPQFLISFYEKMQSDKGSIPDRFSAQQFSDYHSELNMSSLELGDSALYFCARSPYRVTLSRNTEAFFGQGTRLTVV.

Ten or more counts support this clonotype. This rearrangement joins TRBV20-1 to TRBJ2-7; the match to TRBD1 covers 8 bases. Germline V gene lookup returns CDR1 DFQATT and CDR2 SNEGSKA (reference sequence). The V gene end was trimmed by 2 bases and the J gene end by 4 bases; junction bases not matched to a gene: 4. CDR3 length: 13 amino acids. CDR3 in DNA: TGCAGTGCTAGATCACAGGGGGAATACGAGCAGTACTTC. This translates into CSARSQGEYEQYF.

In this sample, this clonotype turned up many times. The chain joins TRBV4-3 to TRBJ2-2, with D unclear. Germline CDR1 and CDR2: LGHNA and YSLEER. The CDR3 covers 17 residues. Between the trimmed V and J ends, which lost 0 bases and 6 bases, there was a span of 17 bases. CDR3 region: CASSQEEGLRFPGELFF. In nucleotides, the CDR3 is TGCGCCAGCAGCCAAGAAGAAGGGTTACGTTTTCCCGGGGAGCTGTTTTTT.

At least ten counts were recorded for this clonotype. This sequence joins TRBV2 and TRBJ1-5, with D uncertain. Germline assignment: CDR1 SNHLY and CDR2 FYNNEI. This CDR3 has 13 amino acids. Trimming cost V 6 bases and J 7 bases, with 13 bases left between them. CDR3 DNA sequence: TGTGCCAGCAGGTTTACGCACCGGCAGCCCCAGCATTTT. Amino acid sequence: CASRFTHRQPQHF.

This clonotype was seen repeatedly, ten times or more. The chain uses TRBV20-1 and TRBJ2-5; the D is unclear. This CDR3 is built from 14 residues. CDR1 and CDR2 (germline): DFQATT, SNEGSKA (reference sequence). V dropped 4 bases and J dropped 1 base, with 13 bases sitting between them. The DNA of the CDR3 is TGCAGTGCTATAAACCAAGCTCTCCAAGAGACCCAGTACTTC. It specifies CSAINQALQETQYF.

This clonotype was detected many times. J is TRBJ2-7 and V is TRBV7-9; 13 bases fit TRBD2. The ends lost 5 bases at V and 3 bases at J; junction bases unmatched: 7. There are 16 residues in the CDR3. CDR1 is SEHNR and CDR2 is FQNEAQ in the germline V gene (reference sequence). CDR3 in DNA: TGTGCCAGCAGCCTAGGGACTAGCGGGATCCTCTACGAGCAGTACTTC. Protein sequence: CASSLGTSGILYEQYF. Full variable domain (missing parts from reference TRBV7-9 and TRBJ2-7): DTGVSQNPRHKITKRGQNVTFRCDPISEHNRLYWYRQTLGQGPEFLTYFQNEAQLEKSRLLSDRFSAERPKGSFSTLEIQRTEQGDSAMYLCASSLGTSGILYEQYFGPGTRLTVT.

This clonotype has a count of ten or more. The chain recombines TRBV5-6 with TRBJ2-7; TRBD2 agrees at 7 bases. The CDR3 extends over 15 amino acids. Germline V gene sequence: CDR1 SGHDT, CDR2 YYEEEE. V lost 4 bases to trimming and J lost 0 bases; unmatched junction nucleotides: 7. In nucleotides, the CDR3 is TGTGCCAGCAGCAGCGGGACGGATATCTCCTACGAGCAGTACTTC. This sequence encodes CASSSGTDISYEQYF.

A few counts support this clonotype. The chain is built from TRBV20-1 and TRBJ2-1; the match to TRBD2 covers 11 bases. This CDR3 spans 15 amino acids. Germline trimming cut 6 bases from V and 7 bases from J; bases unmatched to any gene: 11. Germline CDR1 is DFQATT and CDR2 is SNEGSKA (reference sequence). The CDR3 DNA sequence: TGCAGTGCCGATCAACTAGCGGGAGAGGCGAATGAGCAGTTCTTC. Translated: CSADQLAGEANEQFF.

Ten or more counts support this clonotype. The V call is TRBV7-6, the J call TRBJ2-1, with 10 bases fitting TRBD2. Germline V gene sequence: CDR1 SGHVS, CDR2 FNYEAQ. The CDR3 has 17 amino acids. V shed 4 bases, J shed 0 bases, and the junction held 6 bases outside the gene matches. The CDR3 DNA sequence: TGTGCCAGCAGCTCGACTAGCGGGCGGAGCTCCTACAATGAGCAGTTCTTC. Translating gives CASSSTSGRSSYNEQFF. Filled out from reference TRBV7-6 and TRBJ2-1, the complete variable domain reads GAGVSQSPRYKVTKRGQDVALRCDPISGHVSLYWYRQALGQGPEFLTYFNYEAQQDKSGLPNDRFSAERPEGSISTLTIQRTEQRDSAMYRCASSSTSGRSSYNEQFFGPGTRLTVL.

This clonotype was seen at least ten times. The V gene is TRBV12-3 or TRBV12-4, the J gene TRBJ2-1; 10 nucleotides line up with TRBD1. The CDR3 runs to 15 residues. V lost 5 bases, J lost 4 bases, and 5 bases stayed unmatched. The CDR3 loop reads CASSPWDRGYNEQFF. The CDR3 region has the DNA TGTGCCAGCAGTCCTTGGGACAGGGGTTACAATGAGCAGTTCTTC.

This clonotype was detected many times. This CDR3 is CASSLNRGLDQPQHF. In DNA form, the CDR3 reads TGTGCCAGCAGTTTAAACCGGGGCCTAGATCAGCCCCAGCATTTT. The chain is built from TRBV12-3 or TRBV12-4 and TRBJ1-5, with TRBD1 as a possible D gene (5 bases). The CDR3 consists of 15 residues. V lost 2 bases and J lost 5, with 13 bases in between.

This clonotype was found many times. The V gene is TRBV7-6, the J gene TRBJ2-2, with 13 bases matching TRBD2. V lost 5 bases to trimming and J lost 6 bases; unmatched junction nucleotides: 3. The CDR3 is made up of 15 amino acids. CDR1 SGHVS and CDR2 FNYEAQ come from the germline V gene. As DNA, the CDR3 is TGTGCCAGCAGCCTGACTAGCGGGAGGCCCGGGGAGCTGTTTTTT. It specifies CASSLTSGRPGELFF.

The chain combines TRBV21-1 with TRBJ2-5; no check of the table's D call, TRBD1, against the DNA was made. TRBV21-1 is a pseudogene. This CDR3 spans 17 amino acids. The CDR3 DNA reads as TGTGCCAGCAGCAAAGAGGGCAACAAACAGGGGAAAGAGACCCAGTACTTC. Translation gives CASSKEGNKQGKETQYF.

This clonotype was seen ten or more times. The V gene is TRBV28, the J gene TRBJ2-5, with D possibly TRBD1 on 7 matching bases. This CDR3 is built from 14 residues. Trimming shortened V by 4 bases and J by 1 base, and 10 bases separated the two germline ends. The germline V gene encodes CDR1 MDHEN and CDR2 SYDVKM. The DNA of the CDR3 is TGTGCCAGCAGTTACAGGGGAGGCCAAGAGACCCAGTACTTC. This translates into CASSYRGGQETQYF.